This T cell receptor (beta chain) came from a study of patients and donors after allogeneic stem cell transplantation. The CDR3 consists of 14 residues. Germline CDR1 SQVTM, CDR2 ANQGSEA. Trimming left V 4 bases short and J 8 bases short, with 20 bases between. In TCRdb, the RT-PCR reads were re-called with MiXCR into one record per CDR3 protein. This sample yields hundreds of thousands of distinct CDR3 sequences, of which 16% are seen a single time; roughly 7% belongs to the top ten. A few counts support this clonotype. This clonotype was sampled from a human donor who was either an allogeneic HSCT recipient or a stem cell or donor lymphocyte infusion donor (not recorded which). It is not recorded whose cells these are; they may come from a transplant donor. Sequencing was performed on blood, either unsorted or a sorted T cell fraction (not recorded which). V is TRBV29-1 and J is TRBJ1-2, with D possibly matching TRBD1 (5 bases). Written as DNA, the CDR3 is TGCAGCGTTGGGGCCGGGACTGTAGAAAGGGGCTACACCTTC. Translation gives CSVGAGTVERGYTF.